Listed here are 4 T cell receptor beta chains from one sample, sequenced in a study of cytomegalovirus exposure and HLA in healthy donors. Researchers ran the PCR with 60 Vbeta and 13 Jbeta primers. The method was immunoSEQ multiplex PCR; TCRdb's version includes in-frame clones alone and lacks a portion of them. The listing contains 65,000 to 80,000 clones. Sequenced input: PBMCs. These TCRs come from a female donor in good health and CMV-seropositive.

The genes are TRBV5-1 and TRBJ1-3; 8 positions agree with TRBD1. V was pared by 2 bases and J by 0 bases, with 7 bases of the junction left unmatched. The germline CDR1 and CDR2 sequences are SGHRS and YFSETQ. The CDR3 extends over 17 amino acids. CDR3 amino acids: CASSLQGDTYSGNTIYF. In DNA form, the CDR3 reads TGCGCCAGCAGCTTACAGGGGGATACTTACTCTGGAAACACCATATATTTT.

The genes are TRBV6-5 and TRBJ2-5, with 7 nucleotides matching TRBD1. This CDR3 has 13 residues. Per germline, CDR1 MNHEY and CDR2 SVGAGI. The trim removed 6 bases at V and 2 bases at J, leaving 3 bases unmatched. In DNA, the CDR3 is TGTGCCAGCAGAGGGACAGATCAAGAGACCCAGTACTTC. Residues: CASRGTDQETQYF.

The chain uses TRBV5-4 and TRBJ2-7, with 11 bases aligning to TRBD2. Trimming cost V 7 bases and J 2 bases; bases outside gene matches: 8. The CDR3 totals 15 residues. Germline-derived CDR1 and CDR2 are SGHNT and YYREEE (reference sequence). CDR3 residues: CASRTSGSPPYEQYF. DNA for the CDR3: TGTGCCAGCCGAACTAGCGGGAGCCCCCCCTACGAGCAGTACTTC.

This sequence joins TRBV28 and TRBJ1-4; D is unresolved. Germline CDR1 reads MDHEN; CDR2 reads SYDVKM. V lost 8 bases and J 4 bases, leaving 8 bases between the germline ends. The CDR3 runs to 12 residues. The CDR3 spells CASRDFNEKLFF. DNA of the CDR3: TGTGCCAGCCGGGATTTTAATGAAAAACTGTTTTTT.